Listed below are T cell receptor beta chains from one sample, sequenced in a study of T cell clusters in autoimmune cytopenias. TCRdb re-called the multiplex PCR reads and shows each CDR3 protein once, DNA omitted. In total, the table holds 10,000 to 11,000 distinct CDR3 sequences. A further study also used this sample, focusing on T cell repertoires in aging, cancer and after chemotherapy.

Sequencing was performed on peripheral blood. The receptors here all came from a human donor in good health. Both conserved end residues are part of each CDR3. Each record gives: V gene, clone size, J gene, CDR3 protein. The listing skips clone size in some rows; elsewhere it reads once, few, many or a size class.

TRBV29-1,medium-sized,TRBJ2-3,CSVKGWREGRRGTDTQYF
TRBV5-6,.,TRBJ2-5,CASSVDRGAGETQYF
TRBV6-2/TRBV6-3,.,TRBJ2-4,CASSYAPHSQGPKNIQYF
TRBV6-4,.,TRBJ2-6,CASSDLGSGANVLTF
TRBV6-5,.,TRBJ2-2,CASRVAGEGSGELFF
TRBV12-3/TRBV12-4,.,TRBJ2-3,CASTLRGADTQYF
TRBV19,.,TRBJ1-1,CASTGVRNTEAFF
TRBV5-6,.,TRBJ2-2,CASRVVGVNDQLVNTGELFF
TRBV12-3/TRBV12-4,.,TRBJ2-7,CASSLTGGQNYEQYF
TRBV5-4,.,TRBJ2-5,CASSLEARGWQETQYF
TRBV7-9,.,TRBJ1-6,CASSSQSGASPLHF
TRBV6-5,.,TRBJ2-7,CASSYSIGWGPYEQYF
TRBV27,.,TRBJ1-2,CASSKTGQEYGYTF
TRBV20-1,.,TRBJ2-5,CSAGGRETKYF
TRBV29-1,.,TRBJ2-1,CSAPTGTGYYNEQFF
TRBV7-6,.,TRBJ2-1,CASSLAQEGEQFF
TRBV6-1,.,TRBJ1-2,CASSPTSRTYGYTF
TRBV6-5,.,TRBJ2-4,CASHAGGHQYF
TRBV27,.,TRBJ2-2,CASSLPGLFGELFF
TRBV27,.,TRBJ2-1,CASSLSGFQNEQFF
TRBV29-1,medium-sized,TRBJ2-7,CSVATELYEQYF
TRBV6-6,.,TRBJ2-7,CASGRGDYEQYF
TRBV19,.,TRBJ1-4,CASGTGDEKLFF
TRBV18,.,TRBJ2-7,CASSPRTGEQYF
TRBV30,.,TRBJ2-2,CAWRGLPNTGELFF
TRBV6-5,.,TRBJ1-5,CASSLDPVGQPQHF
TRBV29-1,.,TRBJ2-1,CSVPPPSRDRGRTSGRTYNEQFF
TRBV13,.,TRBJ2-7,CASRTGTSGDEQYF
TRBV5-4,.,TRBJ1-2,CASSSGRGRDYTF
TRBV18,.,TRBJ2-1,CASSPTGGRPENNEQFF
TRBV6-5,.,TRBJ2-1,CATRRQLYNEQFF
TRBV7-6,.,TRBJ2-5,CASSAGLAGGSKETQYF
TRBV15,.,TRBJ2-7,CATSRDGDRGFNYEQYF
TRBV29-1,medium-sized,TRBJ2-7,CSVEDPRYEQYF
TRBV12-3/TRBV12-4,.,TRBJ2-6,CASSFVGAGANVLTF
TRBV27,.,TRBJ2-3,CASSWARPTDTQYF